A single sample gave rise to the 28 T cell receptor beta chains below, sequenced in a study of human T cells and chemical hapten exposure. Regarding time point: patch test 2, 6 weeks after DPC sensitization. The treatment: therapeutic diphenylcyclopropenone sensitization with weekly scalp DPC. TCRdb re-derived calls from the RACE reads in MiXCR, one entry per CDR3 protein. The sample records 120,000 to 150,000 distinct CDR3 sequences, about 12% being singletons. This sample comprised whole blood, obtained in connection with sensitization to the hapten diphenylcyclopropenone (DPC). The receptors come from a woman aged 50 to 60 with alopecia areata. Some clones in this sample may be carry-over from other donors' samples.

This clonotype was observed many times. The rearrangement links TRBV7-3 to TRBJ2-2; TRBD1 matches 8 bases. This CDR3 region has 15 residues. After removal of 2 bases from V and 4 bases from J, the junction contained 3 bases not matched to a gene. Germline values: CDR1 SGHTA, CDR2 FQGTGA. CDR3 loop: CASSLQGALTGELFF. In DNA form, the CDR3 reads TGTGCCAGCAGCTTACAGGGGGCGCTCACCGGGGAGCTGTTTTTT. Full variable domain (remainder filled in from reference TRBV7-3 and TRBJ2-2): GAGVSQTPSNKVTEKGKYVELRCDPISGHTALYWYRQSLGQGPEFLIYFQGTGAADDSGLPNDRFFAVRPEGSVSTLKIQRTERGDSAVYLCASSLQGALTGELFFGEGSRLTVL.

This clonotype turned up a few times. The chain couples TRBV6-1 to TRBJ1-5; 7 bases fit TRBD1. The germline V gene has CDR1 MNHNS and CDR2 SASEGT. V was pared by 7 bases and J by 7 bases, with 10 bases of the junction left unmatched. There are 14 residues in the CDR3. CDR3 nucleotides: TGTGCCAGCACCATGCAGGGGGGCGGGCAGCCCCAGCATTTT. This gives the protein CASTMQGGGQPQHF.

This chain uses TRBV7-2 with TRBJ1-1; D not resolved. The CDR3 contains 17 residues. CDR1 and CDR2 (germline): SGHTA, FQGNSA. V lost 1 base and J 4 bases, leaving 19 bases between the germline ends. CDR3 amino acids: CASSLVGGRSGGTEAFF. In DNA, the CDR3 is TGTGCCAGCAGCTTAGTCGGCGGCCGGTCAGGCGGCACTGAAGCTTTCTTT. The full variable domain, in which reference TRBV7-2 and TRBJ1-1 provide the parts outside the CDR3, is GAGVSQSPSNKVTEKGKDVELRCDPISGHTALYWYRQSLGQGLEFLIYFQGNSAPDKSGLPSDRFSAERTGGSVSTLTIQRTQQEDSAVYLCASSLVGGRSGGTEAFFGQGTRLTVV.

This clonotype was found a few times. The CDR3 here is CSARDRAGGAGSQYF. The CDR3 bases are TGCAGTGCTAGAGACCGAGCGGGAGGGGCCGGGAGCCAGTACTTC. The rearrangement links TRBV20-1 to TRBJ2-5; 10 bases align to TRBD2. Germline V gives CDR1 DFQATT, CDR2 SNEGSKA (reference sequence). The CDR3 contains 15 residues. Trimming took 0 bases from V and 10 from J; bases not matched to a gene: 11.

This clonotype was recorded a few times. The chain couples TRBV4-3 to TRBJ2-3, with a possible D match to TRBD2 (5 bases). The CDR3 is 19 amino acids. Germline CDR1 reads LGHNA; CDR2 reads YSLEER. V lost 2 bases and J 0 bases, leaving 21 bases between the germline ends. CDR3 loop: CASSQRVASSPPSTDTQYF. The CDR3 nucleotides read TGCGCCAGCAGCCAAAGGGTGGCGTCTAGCCCCCCAAGCACAGATACGCAGTATTTT.

V is TRBV6-2 or TRBV6-3 and J is TRBJ1-5; tentatively, D is TRBD1 (6 bases). Between the trimmed V and J ends, which lost 4 bases and 5 bases, there was a span of 18 bases. From germline, CDR1 is MNHEY and CDR2 SVGEGT. The CDR3 contains 16 residues. CDR3 sequence reads: CASSWRTVEMDQPQHF. In nucleotides, the CDR3 is TGTGCCAGCAGTTGGAGGACAGTTGAAATGGATCAGCCCCAGCATTTT.

The V gene is TRBV6-6, the J gene TRBJ2-7; perhaps TRBD2 as D (6 bases). CDR1 MNHNY and CDR2 SVGAGI come from the germline V gene (reference sequence). This CDR3 region has 14 residues. The germline V and J ends were trimmed by 6 bases and 4 bases, with 16 bases remaining between them. The DNA for the CDR3 is TGTGCCAGCAGCCGACAGACGGGAGCGTACGAGCAGTACTTC. Protein sequence: CASSRQTGAYEQYF.

This clonotype appeared a single time. The chain links TRBV30 to TRBJ1-2; 7 bases are a match to TRBD1. V shed 4 bases, J shed 2 bases, and the junction held 13 bases outside the gene matches. The CDR3 covers 16 residues. Per the germline V gene, CDR1 is GTSNPN and CDR2 is SVGIG (reference sequence). Here the CDR3 DNA reads TGTGCCTGGACCCCGAGGGACAGAAATCTCAACTATGGCTACACCTTC. Protein sequence: CAWTPRDRNLNYGYTF. The full variable domain, rest sourced from reference TRBV30 and TRBJ1-2, is SQTIHQWPATLVQPVGSPLSLECTVEGTSNPNLYWYRQAAGRGLQLLFYSVGIGQISSEVPQNLSASRPQDRQFILSSKKLLLSDSGFYLCAWTPRDRNLNYGYTFGSGTRLTVV.

The sample holds a few counts of this clonotype. V and J are TRBV12-3 or TRBV12-4 and TRBJ2-2; 9 bases fit TRBD2. The CDR3 contains 15 residues. V shed 6 bases, J shed 6 bases, and the junction held 8 bases outside the gene matches. This CDR3 reads CASRIAGDSAGELFF. The CDR3 DNA is TGTGCCAGCAGGATAGCGGGAGATTCCGCCGGGGAGCTGTTTTTT.

This clonotype was counted a few times. The rearrangement joins TRBV20-1 to TRBJ1-2; no firm D call. The CDR3 is 14 residues long. CDR1 DFQATT and CDR2 SNEGSKA come from the germline V gene (reference sequence). Deletions cut 3 bases from V and 4 bases from J, with 15 bases between. CDR3 region: CSASLRVHGYGYTF. DNA for the CDR3: TGCAGTGCTAGCCTGAGGGTTCACGGCTATGGCTACACCTTC.

This clonotype has a handful of counts. The V call is TRBV4-3, the J call TRBJ1-2; D unclear. This CDR3 region has 12 residues. The V and J ends lost 0 bases and 8 bases respectively, with 7 bases between them. CDR1 is LGHNA and CDR2 is YSLEER in the germline V gene. The CDR3 region is CASSQDHGGYTF. The CDR3 DNA reads TGCGCCAGCAGCCAAGACCACGGAGGCTACACCTTC.

This clonotype has more than one count but fewer than ten. The chain recombines TRBV9 with TRBJ2-5; 8 nucleotides align to TRBD2. From germline, CDR1 is SGDLS and CDR2 YYNGEE. The CDR3 is made up of 17 amino acids. V was clipped by 0 bases and J by 1 base; unmatched bases: 8. The CDR3 loop is CASSVGAGGPIQETQYF. Written as DNA, the CDR3 is TGTGCCAGCAGCGTAGGGGCGGGAGGACCCATCCAAGAGACCCAGTACTTC. The full variable domain, its missing parts supplied by reference TRBV9 and TRBJ2-5, is DSGVTQTPKHLITATGQRVTLRCSPRSGDLSVYWYQQSLDQGLQFLIQYYNGEERAKGNILERFSAQQFPDLHSELNLSSLELGDSALYFCASSVGAGGPIQETQYFGPGTRLLVL.

In this sample, this clonotype turned up a few times. The chain recombines TRBV11-3 with TRBJ2-7; TRBD1 is a possible D gene (6 bases). Trimming took off 5 bases at V and 0 bases at J, with 8 bases between the two ends. This CDR3 is 13 amino acids long. CDR1 and CDR2 (germline): SGHNT, YENEEA. The CDR3 loop reads CASSHRDSYEQYF. The CDR3 nucleotides read TGTGCCAGCAGCCACAGGGACTCCTACGAGCAGTACTTC.

The chain is built from TRBV24-1 and TRBJ2-3, with D uncertain. V lost 4 bases and J 3 bases, leaving 4 bases between the germline ends. The germline CDR1 and CDR2 sequences are KGHDR and SFDVKD. The CDR3 loop spans 12 amino acids. This chain's CDR3 is CATSELTDTQYF. CDR3 bases: TGTGCCACCAGTGAGTTGACAGATACGCAGTATTTT.

The table lists this clonotype with a count of one. This chain uses TRBV5-1 with TRBJ2-5, with 7 bases identical to TRBD2. V lost 7 bases, J lost 5 bases, and 11 bases stayed unmatched. CDR3 length: 14 amino acids. CDR1 and CDR2 from the germline V gene are SGHRS and YFSETQ. The CDR3 spells CASSEGRALETQYF. The CDR3 DNA reads as TGCGCCAGCTCTGAGGGGAGGGCCTTGGAGACCCAGTACTTC.

This clonotype turned up a few times. The V gene is TRBV4-2, the J gene TRBJ1-1, with a possible D match to TRBD1 (6 bases). Trimming pared 7 bases from V and 4 bases from J, leaving 16 bases between. Germline assignment: CDR1 LGHNA and CDR2 YNFKEQ. The CDR3 is 14 residues long. The CDR3 region has the DNA TGTGCCAGCACCCAGGGGACAAAATTCACTGAAGCTTTCTTT. Amino acid sequence: CASTQGTKFTEAFF.

By sample fraction, this clonotype is medium-sized. The chain joins TRBV20-1 to TRBJ1-5; possible D gene TRBD1, 5 bases. The CDR3 runs 14 residues. Trimming removed 0 bases from V and 5 bases from J, with 11 bases in between. Germline V gene sequence: CDR1 DFQATT, CDR2 SNEGSKA (reference sequence). Here the CDR3 DNA reads TGCAGTGCTAGAGATTCGGGGGACCATCAGCCCCAGCATTTT. Translated, it gives CSARDSGDHQPQHF.

The rearrangement uses TRBV6-2 or TRBV6-3 and TRBJ2-7; TRBD1 might be the D (5 bases). CDR3 length: 14 residues. V lost 2 bases and J 2 bases, leaving 10 bases between the germline ends. CDR1 MNHEY and CDR2 SVGEGT come from the germline V gene. For the CDR3, the DNA is TGTGCCAGCAGTTACGACTTAGGGGCCTACGAGCAGTACTTC. Translated, it gives CASSYDLGAYEQYF.

This clonotype has at least ten counts. V gene TRBV19 combines with J gene TRBJ1-4; TRBD1 matches at 10 bases. V lost 7 bases, J lost 3 bases, and 5 bases stayed unmatched. The CDR3 is made up of 15 amino acids. Germline assignment: CDR1 LNHDA and CDR2 SQIVND (reference sequence). The CDR3 nucleotides read TGTGCCAGTAAGGGGACAGGGGCCCCTAATGAAAAACTGTTTTTT. Encoded protein: CASKGTGAPNEKLFF.

In its sample, this clonotype was seen many times. The chain employs TRBV29-1 and TRBJ1-4; 10 bases align to TRBD1. The germline CDR1 and CDR2 sequences are SQVTM and ANQGSEA. V lost 7 bases to trimming and J lost 5 bases; unmatched junction nucleotides: 4. The CDR3 is made up of 13 amino acids. CDR3 nucleotide sequence: TGCAGCGCTCGACAGGGGGCGAATGAAAAACTGTTTTTT. Translated, it gives CSARQGANEKLFF.

This clonotype was counted at least ten times. This sequence joins TRBV12-3 or TRBV12-4 and TRBJ1-6; 8 nucleotides match TRBD1. Trimming removed 5 bases from V and 7 bases from J; junction bases left unmatched: 4. This CDR3 is 14 amino acids long. In DNA, the CDR3 is TGTGCCAGCAGTCACGGACAGGGAAATTCACCCCTCCACTTT. It translates to CASSHGQGNSPLHF.

This clonotype was seen ten or more times. The chain carries TRBV7-6 and TRBJ2-6; D not certain. The CDR3 is made up of 17 amino acids. The germline gives CDR1 SGHVS, CDR2 FNYEAQ. The V and J ends lost 5 bases and 0 bases respectively, with 14 bases between them. The CDR3 DNA sequence: TGTGCCAGCAGCCCAGGCCCCTCTAACTCTGGGGCCAACGTCCTGACTTTC. Encoded protein: CASSPGPSNSGANVLTF.

The rearrangement joins TRBV12-3 or TRBV12-4 to TRBJ2-5, with TRBD1 matching over 8 bases. V shed 6 bases and J 9 bases; nucleotides not matched to a gene: 12. The CDR3 consists of 14 residues. Here the CDR3 DNA reads TGTGCCAGCAGCGGGACAGGATCCAAGCTGGCCCAGTACTTC. Amino acids: CASSGTGSKLAQYF.

This clonotype has just a few counts. This sequence joins TRBV2 and TRBJ2-3; TRBD2 is a possible D gene (5 bases). The germline V gene encodes CDR1 SNHLY and CDR2 FYNNEI. The CDR3 loop spans 13 amino acids. Trimming removed 6 bases from V and 0 bases from J, with 7 bases in between. The CDR3 protein is CASRAGSTDTQYF. Here the CDR3 DNA reads TGTGCCAGCAGGGCGGGTAGCACAGATACGCAGTATTTT.

This clonotype was counted a few times. The chain links TRBV29-1 to TRBJ1-4; D call uncertain. The CDR3 runs to 14 residues. Germline-derived CDR1 and CDR2 are SQVTM and ANQGSEA. Between the trimmed V and J ends, which lost 1 base and 4 bases, there was a span of 10 bases. The CDR3 here is CSVEGVTGNEKLFF. For the CDR3, the DNA is TGCAGCGTTGAAGGGGTTACGGGTAATGAAAAACTGTTTTTT.

The chain combines TRBV11-2 with TRBJ2-7; D may be TRBD2 (6 bases). Trimming left V 0 bases short and J 1 base short, with 19 bases between. Germline V CDR1 and CDR2: SGHAT, FQNNGV. There are 18 residues in the CDR3. The chain's CDR3 is CASSLDWGSGSKSYEQYF. The CDR3 region has the DNA TGTGCCAGCAGCTTAGATTGGGGTAGCGGTTCCAAATCCTACGAGCAGTACTTC.

This clonotype was picked up many times. The chain carries TRBV6-5 and TRBJ2-3; weak D call: TRBD1 (5 bases). CDR1 and CDR2 (germline): MNHEY, SVGAGI. The CDR3 is made up of 15 amino acids. The V end lost 5 bases, the J end lost 4 bases, and 16 bases lay between the germline ends. The CDR3 is CASSPGPSGSDTQYF. The CDR3 nucleotides are TGTGCCAGCAGTCCCGGCCCCTCAGGGTCAGATACGCAGTATTTT.

The chain uses TRBV6-2 or TRBV6-3 and TRBJ1-2, with TRBD1 as a possible D gene (5 bases). The V end lost 5 bases, the J end lost 10 bases, and 14 bases lay between the germline ends. Germline assignment: CDR1 MNHEY and CDR2 SVGEGT. This CDR3 region has 12 residues. CDR3 in amino acids: CASSRQTYDYTF. In DNA, the CDR3 is TGTGCCAGCAGTCGACAGACTTACGACTACACCTTC.